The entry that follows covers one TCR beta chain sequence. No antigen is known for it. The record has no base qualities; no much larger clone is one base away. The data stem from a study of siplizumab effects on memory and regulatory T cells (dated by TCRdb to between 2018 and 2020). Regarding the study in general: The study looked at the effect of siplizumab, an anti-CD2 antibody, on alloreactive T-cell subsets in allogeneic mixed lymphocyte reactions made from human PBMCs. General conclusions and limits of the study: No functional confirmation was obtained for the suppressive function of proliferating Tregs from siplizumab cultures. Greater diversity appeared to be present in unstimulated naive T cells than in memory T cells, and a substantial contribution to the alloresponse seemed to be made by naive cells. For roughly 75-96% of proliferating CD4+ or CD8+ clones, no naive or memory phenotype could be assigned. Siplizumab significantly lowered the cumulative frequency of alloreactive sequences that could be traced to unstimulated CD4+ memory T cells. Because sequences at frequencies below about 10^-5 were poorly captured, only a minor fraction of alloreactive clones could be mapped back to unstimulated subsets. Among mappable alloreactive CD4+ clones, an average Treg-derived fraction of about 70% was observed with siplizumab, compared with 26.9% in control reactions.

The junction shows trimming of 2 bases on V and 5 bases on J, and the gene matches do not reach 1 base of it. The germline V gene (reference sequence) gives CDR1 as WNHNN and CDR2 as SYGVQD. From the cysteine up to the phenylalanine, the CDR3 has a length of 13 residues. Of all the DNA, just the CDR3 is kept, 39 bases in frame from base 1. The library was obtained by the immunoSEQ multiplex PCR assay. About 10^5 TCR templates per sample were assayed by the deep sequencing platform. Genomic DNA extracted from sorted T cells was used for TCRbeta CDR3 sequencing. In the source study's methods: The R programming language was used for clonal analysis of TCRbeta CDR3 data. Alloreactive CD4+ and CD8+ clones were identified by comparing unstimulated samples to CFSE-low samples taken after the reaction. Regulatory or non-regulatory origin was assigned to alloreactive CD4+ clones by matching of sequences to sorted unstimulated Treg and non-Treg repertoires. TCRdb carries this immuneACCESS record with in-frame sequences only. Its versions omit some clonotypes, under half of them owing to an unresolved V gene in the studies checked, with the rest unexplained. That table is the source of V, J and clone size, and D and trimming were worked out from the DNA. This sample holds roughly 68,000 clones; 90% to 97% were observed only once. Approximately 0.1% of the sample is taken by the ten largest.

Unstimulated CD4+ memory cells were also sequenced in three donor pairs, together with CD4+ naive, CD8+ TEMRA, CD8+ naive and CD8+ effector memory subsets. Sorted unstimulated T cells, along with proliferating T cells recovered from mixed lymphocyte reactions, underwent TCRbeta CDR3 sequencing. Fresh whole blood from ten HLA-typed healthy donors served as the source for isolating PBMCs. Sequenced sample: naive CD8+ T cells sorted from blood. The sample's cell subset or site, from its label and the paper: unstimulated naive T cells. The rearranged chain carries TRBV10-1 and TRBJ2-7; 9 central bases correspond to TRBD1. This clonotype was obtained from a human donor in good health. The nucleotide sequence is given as TGCGCCAGCAGTGAGGGGACAGGGAACGAGCAGTACTTC. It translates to CASSEGTGNEQYF.